A single TCR beta chain is shown here with its context. The length of the CDR3 is 16 residues. The germline gives CDR1 MNHEY, CDR2 SMNVEV (reference sequence). Germline trimming cut 2 bases from V and 2 bases from J; bases unmatched to any gene: 5. The time point here: newly diagnosed GD, antithyroid drugs for less than 3 months. Extracted PBMC RNA gave rise to the TCR library. Construction of TCR beta libraries relied on iRepertoire HTBI primers and on Arm-PCR targeting CDR3 regions. One entry per CDR3 protein results from TCRdb running MiXCR on the multiplex PCR reads. This sample yields fewer than 350,000 distinct CDR3 sequences, of which approximately 20% are seen a single time; about two fifths belongs to the top ten. These data originate in a study of regulatory T cells in long-lasting Graves disease. For the study at large: Patients with new Graves' disease had used antithyroid drugs below 3 months.

The sequencing used peripheral blood mononuclear cells (PBMCs), collected at new diagnosis, from a patient treated with antithyroid drugs. The rearrangement links TRBV27 to TRBJ2-7; 11 bases line up with TRBD2. The receptor's source is a female donor with Graves disease. In DNA form, the CDR3 reads TGTGCCAGCAGTTTACTAGCGGGAGGTTCCCCCTACGAGCAGTACTTC. As protein: CASSLLAGGSPYEQYF.